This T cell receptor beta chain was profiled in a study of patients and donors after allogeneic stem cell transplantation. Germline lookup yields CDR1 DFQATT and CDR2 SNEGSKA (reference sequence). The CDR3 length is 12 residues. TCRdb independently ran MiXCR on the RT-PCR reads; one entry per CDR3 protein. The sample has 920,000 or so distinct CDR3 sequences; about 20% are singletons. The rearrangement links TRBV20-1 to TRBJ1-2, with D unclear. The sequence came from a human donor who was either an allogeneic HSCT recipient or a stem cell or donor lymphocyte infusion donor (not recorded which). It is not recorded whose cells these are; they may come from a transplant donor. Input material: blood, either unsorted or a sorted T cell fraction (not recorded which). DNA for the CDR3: TGCAGGCCAGCCAGCCCCGGCTGGGGCTACACCTTC. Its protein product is CRPASPGWGYTF.